This record concerns one T cell receptor beta chain sequence. These data come from a study of blood T cell repertoires in COVID-19. V lost 5 bases to trimming and J lost 3 bases, with 11 bases between them. CDR1 and CDR2 from the germline V gene are SGHAT and FQNNGV. This CDR3 contains 13 residues. Authors' data handling: Reference gene primer amplification in the assay estimated nucleated cell counts. Profiling relied on immunoSEQ multiplex PCR, and the TCRdb table lists in-frame clones only, not all of them. For V, J and clone size, that table is used; D and trimming come from the DNA. Here the sample spans around 250,000 clones, roughly 86% being singletons.

The source material was peripheral blood. This sequence joins TRBV11-2 and TRBJ2-7, with D maybe TRBD1 (6 bases). The clonotype was recovered from a human donor in a cohort sampled during active COVID-19. For the CDR3, the DNA is TGTGCCAGCAGCGGGGACATCCTCTACGAGCAGTACTTC. Translation: CASSGDILYEQYF.